The 17 T cell receptor beta chains below all came from one sample that was sequenced in a study of T cell clonality in common variable immunodeficiency. The table came from immunoSEQ multiplex PCR; TCRdb's copy has only in-frame clones and leaves some out. This sample carries about 32,000 clones, none of them present only once. The sequenced sample was peripheral blood mononuclear cells. These receptors originate from a person aged 18 to 70 in good health.

This clone turned up a few times. The read comes to an end 3 residues before the CDR3 does, leaving the germline J gene to fill in the end. The chain uses TRBV2 and TRBJ2-7, with a possible D match to TRBD1 (6 bases). Trimming removed 3 bases from V and 5 bases from J, with 11 bases in between. The germline V gene has CDR1 SNHLY and CDR2 FYNNEI. The CDR3 consists of 13 residues. CDR3 loop: CASSETGPNEQYF. CDR3 DNA, as far as it was read: TGTGCCAGCAGTGAGACAGGTCCCAACGAG.

This clone was observed at least ten times. The CDR3 region is CASSRGDGSGNTIYF. Incomplete CDR3 DNA: TGTGCCAGCTCACGGGGCGACGGGTCTGGAAACACC. The chain recombines TRBV18 with TRBJ1-3; maybe TRBD1 (5 bases). The CDR3 extends 3 residues past the end of the read, so its final part is completed from the germline J gene. CDR1 is KGHSH and CDR2 is LQKENI in the germline V gene. V gave up 4 bases and J gave up 1 base, with 11 bases separating them. The CDR3 consists of 15 residues.

Concerning this clone itself: The missing CDR3 end, 3 residues past where the read stops, is filled in from the germline J gene. The rearrangement links TRBV30 to TRBJ1-2, with a weak D call TRBD1 (5 bases). The CDR3 is made up of 14 amino acids. CDR1 is GTSNPN and CDR2 is SVGIG in the germline V gene (reference sequence). CDR3 bases read: TGTGCCTGGAGTGTAGAGTCAGGGATCTACGAC. Its translation: CAWSVESGIYD. The complete CDR3 sequence is CAWSVESGIYDYTF.

With respect to this clone: The junction differs from germline at one of its ends, possibly a read error. The read stops 3 residues short of the end of the CDR3; the missing end is completed from the germline J gene. At the DNA level, this CDR3 is encoded by other sequences in the same sample as well. The V call is TRBV19, the J call TRBJ1-3; the match to TRBD1 covers 11 bases. This CDR3 contains 15 residues. CDR1 is LNHDA, CDR2 SQIVND, per germline (reference sequence). CDR3 bases read: TGTGCCAGTACCTTCGACGGGACAGGGGGAAACACA. Protein: CASTFDGTGGNT. The full-length CDR3 reads as CASTFDGTGGNTIYF.

In this sample, this clone turned up many times. Partial CDR3 DNA: TGTGCCAGCAGCTTATTAAACACTGAA. Its protein product is CASSLLNTE. The whole CDR3 is CASSLLNTEAFF. The V and J genes are TRBV11-2 and TRBJ1-1, with D hard to call. The observed sequence ends 3 residues before the CDR3 terminus, with the missing tail filled in from the germline J gene. The CDR3 consists of 12 residues. CDR1 is SGHAT and CDR2 is FQNNGV in the germline V gene. The germline V and J ends were trimmed by 2 bases and 2 bases, with 3 bases remaining between them.

This clone was counted at least ten times. Coverage ceases 3 residues before the CDR3 finishes, and the germline J gene fills in the end. J is TRBJ2-2 and V is TRBV20-1, with 8 bases aligning to TRBD1. V was clipped by 4 bases and J by 7 bases; unmatched bases: 8. CDR1 DFQATT and CDR2 SNEGSKA come from the germline V gene (reference sequence). The length of the CDR3 is 14 residues. CDR3 amino acids: CSAKTGTGLGELFF. CDR3 DNA, as far as it was read: TGCAGTGCTAAAACCGGGACAGGCCTCGGGGAG.

This clone was detected a few times. The read stops 3 residues short of the end of the CDR3; the missing end is completed from the germline J gene. The chain joins TRBV5-1 to TRBJ2-2, with TRBD1 identical over 8 bases. The CDR3 has 15 amino acids. CDR1 is SGHRS, CDR2 YFSETQ, per germline. The CDR3: CASSLTQGANSPLFF. The sequenced part of the CDR3 DNA is TGCGCCAGCAGCTTGACCCAGGGGGCGAATTCACCG.

This clone was seen ten or more times. The CDR3 end is not reached by the read, which stops 3 residues before it; the germline J gene fills it in. This chain uses TRBV7-3 with TRBJ2-2; 10 positions agree with TRBD1. Germline V gives CDR1 SGHTA, CDR2 FQGTGA. The CDR3 spans 17 residues. V lost 1 base and J lost 5; bases outside the gene matches: 7. The CDR3 loop is CASSLRRQGALTGELFF. The sequenced CDR3 bases are TGTGCCAGCAGCTTAAGAAGACAGGGGGCATTAACCGGGGAG. Supplemented by reference TRBV7-3 and TRBJ2-2, the full variable domain reads GAGVSQTPSNKVTEKGKYVELRCDPISGHTALYWYRQSLGQGPEFLIYFQGTGAADDSGLPNDRFFAVRPEGSVSTLKIQRTERGDSAVYLCASSLRRQGALTGELFFGEGSRLTVL.

This clone was seen only a few times. A read error may account for a junction end that differs from germline. The CDR3 end lies 3 residues beyond the end of the read and is filled in from the germline J gene. Other DNA sequences within the sample encode an identical CDR3. V and J are TRBV2 and TRBJ1-3; perhaps TRBD1 as D (6 bases). The CDR3 is 15 amino acids. Germline CDR1 SNHLY, CDR2 FYNNEI. Partial CDR3 DNA: TGTGCCAGCAGTCGAGGGGGGGACTCTGGAAACACT. Translated: CASSRGGDSGNT. The CDR3 as a whole reads CASSRGGDSGNTIYF.

Points on this clone: The CDR3 end falls 3 residues outside the read, so it is completed with the germline J gene. The chain is built from TRBV11-3 and TRBJ1-2; D not resolved. The V end lost 3 bases, the J end lost 3 bases, and 8 bases lay between the germline ends. Germline V lookup: CDR1 SGHNT, CDR2 YENEEA. This CDR3 has 13 amino acids. The CDR3 here is CASSFESDYGYTF. The DNA read from the CDR3 is TGTGCCAGCAGCTTTGAATCGGACTATGGC.

This clone showed up just a few times. The DNA ends 3 residues before the CDR3 does, and the rest of the CDR3 is filled in from the germline J gene. The gene calls are TRBV19 and TRBJ1-1, with D unresolved. Trimming left V 2 bases short and J 5 bases short, with 6 bases between. The CDR3 sequence is 12 residues long. Germline CDR1 LNHDA, CDR2 SQIVND (reference sequence). CDR3 DNA (partial): TGTGCCAGTAGTATACAGTGGACTGAA. This sequence encodes CASSIQWTE. The CDR3 reads in full as CASSIQWTEAFF.

The sample holds many counts of this clone. The read ends 3 residues early relative to the CDR3; the germline J gene fills the gap. The chain has TRBV20-1 and TRBJ2-1, with TRBD1 matching 8 bases. V dropped 7 bases and J dropped 8; count of bases not matched to a gene: 10. This CDR3 is 13 amino acids long. Germline CDR1 reads DFQATT; CDR2 reads SNEGSKA (reference sequence). The CDR3 spells CSGERTGIDEQFF. CDR3 DNA (partial): TGCAGTGGCGAAAGGACAGGGATCGATGAG.

This clone was observed a few times. The CDR3 end lies 3 residues beyond the end of the read and is filled in from the germline J gene. This chain joins TRBV7-9 and TRBJ1-2; no firm D call. The CDR3 length is 15 residues. Looked up from germline, CDR1 is SEHNR and CDR2 is FQNEAQ (reference sequence). CDR3 DNA (partial): TGTGCCAGCTCTAGACTAGCGGGGATAACAGATACC. It codes for CASSRLAGITDT. The entire CDR3 reads CASSRLAGITDTYTF.

This clone has just a few counts. The read is 3 residues too short to cover the CDR3 end, so that end is filled in from the germline J gene. The rearrangement links TRBV19 to TRBJ1-2; 7 nucleotides match TRBD1. The V and J ends lost 6 bases and 2 bases, in that order; junction bases with no gene match: 3. Germline V gene lookup returns CDR1 LNHDA and CDR2 SQIVND (reference sequence). This CDR3 is 13 amino acids long. CDR3 bases read: TGTGCCAGTAGACAGGGGCCCAACTATGGC. This encodes CASRQGPNYG. The entire CDR3 protein is CASRQGPNYGYTF.

This clone has at least ten counts. The sequenced fragment ends 3 residues before the CDR3 boundary, so the rest is inferred from the germline J gene. J is TRBJ2-3 and V is TRBV7-9, with a weak D call TRBD2 (5 bases). Trimming removed 7 bases at V and 6 bases at J, with 17 bases between. The CDR3 has 14 amino acids. CDR1 SEHNR and CDR2 FQNEAQ come from the germline V gene (reference sequence). This CDR3 is CASTTFGESDTQYF. CDR3 DNA, as far as it was read: TGTGCCAGCACCACCTTCGGGGAGTCGGATACG.

This clone appeared many times. The sequenced fragment ends 3 residues before the CDR3 boundary, so the rest is inferred from the germline J gene. The gene calls are TRBV30 and TRBJ1-5, with D maybe TRBD1 (6 bases). Trimming stripped 0 bases from V and 2 bases from J, with 17 bases between. This CDR3 spans 17 amino acids. Germline V CDR1 and CDR2: GTSNPN, SVGIG (reference sequence). CDR3 residues: CAWSVTGPYPGNQPQHF. Incomplete CDR3 DNA: TGTGCCTGGAGTGTCACAGGGCCCTACCCGGGCAATCAGCCC.

This clone showed up just a few times. The read ends 3 residues before the CDR3 terminus; that terminus is restored from the germline J gene. The V call is TRBV20-1, the J call TRBJ2-1; a possible D gene is TRBD2 (6 bases). The germline V gene encodes CDR1 DFQATT and CDR2 SNEGSKA (reference sequence). The CDR3 runs 15 residues. V gave up 0 bases and J gave up 8 bases, with 17 bases separating them. CDR3 amino acids: CSARDGRWSSDEQFF. Partial CDR3 DNA: TGCAGTGCTAGAGATGGGAGGTGGAGTAGCGATGAG.